Listed here are 19 T cell receptor beta chains from one sample, sequenced in a study of T-cell memory formation after mild COVID-19. TCRdb ran MiXCR on the 5' RACE reads and lists one entry per CDR3 protein. This sample has about 350,000 distinct CDR3 sequences, with 25% to 30% found just once. The sequenced sample consisted of PBMCs or a T cell subset sorted from them (not recorded which). The receptors here all came from an adult woman who had mild COVID-19 (a few samples of this study predate the infection). Cell type and time point are not known.

This clonotype was seen more than once but under ten times. The CDR3 region has the DNA TGTGCCAGCAGACCTAGGCGGCCGTCGGAGCTGTTTTTT. Translation: CASRPRRPSELFF. This chain links TRBV7-9 with TRBJ2-2; D gene ambiguous. V lost 6 bases and J lost 10, with 15 bases in between. The CDR3 is 13 amino acids. Germline CDR1 is SEHNR and CDR2 is FQNEAQ (reference sequence).

The chain couples TRBV2 to TRBJ2-1, with 16 bases identical to TRBD2. This CDR3 has 17 residues. V lost 6 bases, J lost 1 base, and 3 bases stayed unmatched. Germline V gene lookup returns CDR1 SNHLY and CDR2 FYNNEI. The CDR3 here is CASREGLAGGSYNEQFF. CDR3 nucleotides: TGTGCCAGCAGGGAGGGACTAGCGGGAGGGTCCTACAATGAGCAGTTCTTC. Full variable domain (remainder filled in from reference TRBV2 and TRBJ2-1): EPEVTQTPSHQVTQMGQEVILRCVPISNHLYFYWYRQILGQKVEFLVSFYNNEISEKSEIFDDQFSVERPDGSNFTLKIRSTKLEDSAMYFCASREGLAGGSYNEQFFGPGTRLTVL.

This clonotype came up many times. This CDR3 reads CASTSVSYEQYF. In DNA, the CDR3 is TGTGCCAGTACTAGCGTCTCCTACGAGCAGTACTTC. This chain uses TRBV19 with TRBJ2-7; D possibly corresponds to TRBD2 (6 bases). V was cut by 7 bases and J by 0 bases, with 7 bases left in between. There are 12 residues in the CDR3. Germline V gives CDR1 LNHDA, CDR2 SQIVND (reference sequence).

The rearrangement uses TRBV7-2 and TRBJ2-7, with a weak D call TRBD2 (5 bases). V lost 3 bases, J lost 5 bases, and 8 bases lay in between. The CDR3 contains 12 residues. CDR1 and CDR2 (germline): SGHTA, FQGNSA. CDR3 DNA: TGTGCCAGCAGCTTTGCGAGGGACGAGCAGTACTTC. Residues: CASSFARDEQYF.

This clonotype was observed a handful of times. This chain joins TRBV5-6 and TRBJ2-7, with 14 bases that match TRBD2. V dropped 4 bases and J dropped 0; count of bases not matched to a gene: 6. This CDR3 is 17 amino acids long. The germline V gene has CDR1 SGHDT and CDR2 YYEEEE. The CDR3 spells CASSPRTSGRPSYEQYF. As DNA, the CDR3 is TGTGCCAGCAGCCCCAGGACTAGCGGGAGGCCCTCCTACGAGCAGTACTTC.

The DNA for the CDR3 is TGTGCCAGCAGCTTAAAGGGACAGGGATATGGCTACACCTTC. Amino acid sequence: CASSLKGQGYGYTF. J is TRBJ1-2 and V is TRBV7-3, with 9 bases aligning to TRBD1. V lost 1 base to trimming and J lost 5 bases; unmatched junction nucleotides: 2. CDR1 SGHTA and CDR2 FQGTGA come from the germline V gene. This CDR3 spans 14 amino acids.

The chain has TRBV20-1 and TRBJ1-2; D call uncertain. V was cut by 8 bases and J by 6 bases, with 19 bases left in between. Per germline, CDR1 DFQATT and CDR2 SNEGSKA (reference sequence). The CDR3 covers 13 residues. Here the CDR3 DNA reads TGCAGTCCCCACCGCCCGAATGAAAATGGCTACACCTTC. It translates to CSPHRPNENGYTF.

J is TRBJ2-4 and V is TRBV10-3, with TRBD2 matching 8 bases. Germline CDR1 ENHRY, CDR2 SYGVKD. V was clipped by 2 bases and J by 0 bases; unmatched bases: 3. There are 16 residues in the CDR3. CDR3 bases: TGTGCCATCAGTGAGAGTCTAGCGGGAGCCAAAAACATTCAGTACTTC. This codes for CAISESLAGAKNIQYF.

The chain is built from TRBV29-1 and TRBJ2-1; 7 bases are a match to TRBD2. V lost 2 bases and J lost 7; bases outside the gene matches: 11. CDR1 and CDR2 (germline): SQVTM, ANQGSEA. CDR3 length: 15 residues. This CDR3 is CSVEPPGLGINEQFF. CDR3 sequence (DNA): TGCAGCGTTGAACCCCCCGGACTAGGGATTAATGAGCAGTTCTTC.

This clonotype was found many times. The rearrangement joins TRBV2 to TRBJ2-1; D not resolved. V lost 6 bases and J 5 bases, leaving 5 bases between the germline ends. Germline CDR1 is SNHLY and CDR2 is FYNNEI. CDR3 length: 11 residues. CDR3 bases: TGTGCCAGCAGCGAGAACAATGAGCAGTTCTTC. It codes for CASSENNEQFF.

This clonotype was recorded once. This chain connects TRBV13 to TRBJ2-3; 12 bases agree with TRBD2. Germline CDR1 PRHDT, CDR2 FYEKMQ (reference sequence). There are 14 residues in the CDR3. The junction had 11 bases not matched to a gene; V was cut back by 5 bases and J by 14 bases. In DNA form, the CDR3 reads TGTGCCAGCAGCCCTGGACTAGCGGGAACTGCGAGGTATTTT. This encodes CASSPGLAGTARYF.

CDR3 nucleotide sequence: TGTGCCAGCACCCGAGCAGGGAATGAGCAGTTCTTC. Its protein product is CASTRAGNEQFF. V gene TRBV3-1 combines with J gene TRBJ2-1, with a tentative D call TRBD1 (5 bases). V was pared by 7 bases and J by 7 bases, with 11 bases between. The CDR3 sequence is 12 residues long. Germline V CDR1 and CDR2: LGHDT, YNNKEL (reference sequence).

The V call is TRBV3-1, the J call TRBJ1-1; D not resolved. Trimming stripped 4 bases from V and 7 bases from J, with 13 bases between. Germline V gene data show CDR1 as LGHDT and CDR2 as YNNKEL (reference sequence). This CDR3 is built from 13 residues. In nucleotides, the CDR3 is TGTGCCAGCAGCCTCACCTACGGGGATGAAGCTTTCTTT. Translated: CASSLTYGDEAFF.

This clonotype was observed a few times. V is TRBV30 and J is TRBJ2-5; the D gene is possibly TRBD1 (6 bases). Germline CDR1 is GTSNPN and CDR2 is SVGIG (reference sequence). There are 11 residues in the CDR3. The V end lost 0 bases, the J end lost 7 bases, and 6 bases lay between the germline ends. The CDR3 nucleotides are TGTGCCTGGAGTGTAGGGGGGACCCAGTACTTC. This gives the protein CAWSVGGTQYF.

The chain links TRBV20-1 to TRBJ2-1; 10 bases line up with TRBD1. J was trimmed by 6 bases and V by 5 bases; bases with no gene match: 7. The CDR3 spans 14 residues. Germline V CDR1 and CDR2: DFQATT, SNEGSKA (reference sequence). CDR3 sequence: CSASGTGVVNEQFF. DNA of the CDR3: TGCAGTGCTTCCGGGACAGGGGTGGTCAATGAGCAGTTCTTC.

In this sample, this clonotype turned up a few times. Here the CDR3 DNA reads TGTGCCATCCGAGGCGGCACTGAAGCTTTCTTT. Protein: CAIRGGTEAFF. V gene TRBV3-1 combines with J gene TRBJ1-1; D ambiguous. From germline, CDR1 is LGHDT and CDR2 YNNKEL (reference sequence). This CDR3 is built from 11 residues. The V end lost 10 bases, the J end lost 4 bases, and 10 bases lay between the germline ends.

The chain recombines TRBV5-1 with TRBJ2-3; a weak D match, TRBD1 (5 bases). The CDR3 is made up of 15 amino acids. V lost 3 bases and J lost 3, with 14 bases in between. Germline V gene data show CDR1 as SGHRS and CDR2 as YFSETQ. CDR3 coding DNA: TGCGCCAGCAGCTCTTGGGGTGACAGAACAGATACGCAGTATTTT. This gives the protein CASSSWGDRTDTQYF.

This clonotype was found a few times. This chain joins TRBV6-5 and TRBJ2-3; no clear D gene. The CDR3 extends over 13 amino acids. V was clipped by 10 bases and J by 1 base, with 12 bases between them. From germline, CDR1 is MNHEY and CDR2 SVGAGI. The CDR3 bases are TGTGCCACAATTTTCCCCGGCACAGATACGCAGTATTTT. Translating it yields CATIFPGTDTQYF.

This clonotype was counted a few times. The junction departs from germline at one end; a sequencing error may be responsible. Here the CDR3 DNA reads TGCAGTGCTAGAGATTGGGCGGGGTCAAGAGAGGCCCAGTACTTC. Translated: CSARDWAGSREAQYF. The chain has TRBV20-1 and TRBJ2-5, with D possibly TRBD2 on 6 matching bases. The CDR3 contains 15 residues. Germline V gene data show CDR1 as DFQATT and CDR2 as SNEGSKA (reference sequence).